This T cell receptor beta chain emerged from a study of blood T cells in healthy people across ages. Notes on the study in general: TCR beta diversity was tightly associated with the proportion of naive T cells. Diversity estimates from one million T cells were considered underestimates. Roughly linear declines in TCR beta diversity per million T cells occurred with age.

Sample-barcoded 5' priming and a J-beta primer mix drove a second PCR of about 6 to 11 cycles. MiXCR, run by TCRdb on the 5' RACE reads, gives a single entry per CDR3 protein. The data show roughly 800,000 distinct CDR3 sequences, under 40% seen once. On this clonotype itself: What it binds is not known.

Each donor had approximately 10 milliliters of peripheral blood drawn. This CDR3 is 14 amino acids long. V was cut by 4 bases and J by 7 bases, with 17 bases left in between. CDR1 SGHRS and CDR2 YFSETQ come from the germline V gene. The genes are TRBV5-1 and TRBJ1-2; D perhaps matches TRBD1 (6 bases). Sequencing was carried out using blood. This clonotype was sampled from a man aged 18 to 29 in good health. The CDR3 DNA reads as TGCGCCAGCAGCGTGGAGACAGGTTTATGTGGCTACACCTTC. This encodes CASSVETGLCGYTF.